This T cell receptor beta chain is from a study of tumor-infiltrating lymphocytes in glioblastoma multiforme. The study, taken as a whole, reports: The T cells in this sample were not sorted into functional subsets. Just one glioblastoma patient contributed to the TCR-mutation comparison. Detected clone frequencies may not reflect cell counts, being RNA-based.

Germline V CDR1 and CDR2: SGDLS, YYNGEE. This CDR3 region has 15 residues. To note about this clonotype: The antigen remains undetermined. An end of the junction differs from the germline gene, which may be a read error.

TCR beta libraries were built from RNA through three nested multiplex PCR rounds using modified ARM-PCR. TCRB-specific cDNA synthesis used around 0.5 ug of total RNA. TCRdb processed the multiplex PCR reads anew with MiXCR; each CDR3 protein has one entry. The sample records tens of thousands of distinct CDR3 sequences, approximately 60% being singletons. The sequence derives from a male donor with glioblastoma. The rearrangement uses TRBV9 and TRBJ2-3; the D gene is possibly TRBD1 (5 bases). Material: brain tumor tissue. CDR3 region: CASSPSFRSTGTQYF. DNA for the CDR3: TGTGCCAGCAGCCCTTCCTTTCGGAGCACAGGTACGCAGTATTTT.